This T cell receptor (beta chain) was documented in a study of blood T cells in healthy people across ages (dated by TCRdb to the mid-2010s). Context from the whole study: In model experiments, roughly one uniquely barcoded TCR beta cDNA molecule per two T cells was captured by template switching. To track age-related changes in TCR beta repertoire diversity, the study relied on deep sequencing normalized with unique cDNA molecular identifiers. The donors were split into four age groups: young (average around 15 years), middle-aged (about 40), aged (over 55) and long-lived (about 74). To avoid experimental bias, donors of different ages were distributed randomly across sequencing lanes. Using the same blood draw, the study looked at two additional independent replicas of 1 million unique cDNA reads for two donors, one aged 18 to 29 and the other aged 80 or older.

Preparation of the library involved 5' RACE. TCRdb names Illumina HiSeq 2500 as the instrument used. A second 7 to 11 cycle PCR used a sample-barcoded 5' primer and a J-beta primer mix. A template-switch 5' adaptor carrying 12 random nucleotides introduced a unique molecular identifier onto each TCR beta cDNA molecule. Each sample yielded at least 2.5 million CDR3-containing paired-end reads. First-strand cDNA was synthesized from all RNA with the Mint cDNA synthesis kit, primed by a TRBC-specific oligonucleotide. Following uracil-DNA glycosylase treatment, all cDNA underwent a first 18-cycle PCR with the universal primers M1SS and BC2_uni_R. Processing in the source paper ran as follows. Each sample was normalized by randomly selecting 1 million high-quality reads, each carrying a distinct molecular identifier. Instead of being binned into consensus sequences, reads with shared molecular identifiers were discarded. CDR3 identification, clonotype clustering and error correction used MiTCR with a Q25 quality threshold and the strictest error-elimination algorithm. Lower-bound total TCR beta diversity was estimated with a nonparametric unseen species model using Euler transformation. TCRdb itself trimmed the public reads at Q25 with fastp, ran MiXCR and retained productive beta chains. Rows are combined by CDR3 protein, so each entry shows the most common genes and DNA. These V and J calls are TCRdb output, not the study's own analysis. This sample comprises approximately 880,000 distinct CDR3 sequences, around 48% of them detected only once. The top ten clonotypes cover roughly 13% of the sample.

The donors were roughly 39 Caucasian individuals from Russia, aged roughly 6 to 100 years, who were systemically healthy. Each donor gave around 9.5 milliliters of peripheral blood, collected into EDTA-treated Vacutainer tubes. Ficoll-Paque density-gradient centrifugation was used to isolate PBMCs, with at least 6 million obtained per sample. Total RNA, at least 5 micrograms per sample, was extracted from PBMCs with Trizol reagent. For every donor, flow cytometry on a PBMC aliquot measured the percentage of naive CD45RAhigh/CD27high T cells. Here is what the overall study found, with its caveats: Compared with the aged group, the long-lived group had more naive CD4+ T cells, fewer expanded clones and increased TCR diversity, suggesting age selection. The percentage of naive T cells measured by flow cytometry correlated strongly with observed TCR beta diversity. As age increased, observed TCR beta diversity per million T cells dropped in a roughly linear way, and a significant reduction was already evident by age roughly 36. Because the CMV infection status of the donors was unknown, age-related changes in expanded clonotypes may potentially have been confounded. Estimates of total diversity based on one million sequenced T cells were considered lower bounds and underestimates. Bulk unsorted PBMC profiling prevented conclusive comparison of naive and antigen-experienced compartments.

A few counts support this clonotype. The clone's antigen remains unknown. The sample holds no much larger clone one base away, and base qualities are not on file. The CDR3 starts with the cysteine, ends with the phenylalanine, and has 12 residues. This entry keeps only the CDR3 DNA: 36 bases, framed from base 1. The V and J ends are trimmed by 3 bases and 7 bases, leaving 11 bases between them. Reading the germline V gene gives CDR1 SQVTM and CDR2 ANQGSEA. The sequenced sample was blood. The chain couples TRBV29-1 to TRBJ2-3, with the D gene too uncertain to name. This receptor was taken from a man aged 30 to 39 in good health. Here is the DNA: TGCAGCGTTGAGAGCCATTCTAATACGCAGTATTTT. Translated, this gives CSVESHSNTQYF.